These T cell receptor beta chains were read from a single sample in a study of blood T cell repertoires in COVID-19. Assay used: immunoSEQ multiplex PCR; TCRdb lists only in-frame clones, some missing. The sample lists 110,000 to 150,000 clones; 75% to 90% were seen once. The specimen sequenced was peripheral blood. The receptors originated from a human donor in a cohort sampled during active COVID-19. Each CDR3 is given with its conserved first and last residue. Fields, in order: V gene, D gene, J gene, clone size, CDR3 protein, CDR3 DNA. D genes are given only for firm matches. Rows may omit the clone size; those that give it use once, few, many or a size class.

v_call: TRBV19; d_call: TRBD1; j_call: TRBJ1-1; clone_size: .; cdr3_aa: CASSIGTGKRNTEAFF; cdr3_nt: TGTGCCAGTAGTATCGGGACAGGTAAAAGGAACACTGAAGCTTTCTTT
v_call: TRBV2; d_call: TRBD1; j_call: TRBJ2-1; clone_size: .; cdr3_aa: CASTRDRGTYNEQFF; cdr3_nt: TGTGCCAGCACCCGGGACAGGGGCACATACAATGAGCAGTTCTTC
v_call: TRBV7-2; d_call: TRBD1; j_call: TRBJ2-7; clone_size: few; cdr3_aa: CASSSRQGWYEQYF; cdr3_nt: TGTGCCAGCAGCTCCCGACAGGGCTGGTACGAGCAGTACTTC
v_call: TRBV2; d_call: .; j_call: TRBJ1-6; clone_size: .; cdr3_aa: CASSVYRAQDSPLHF; cdr3_nt: TGTGCCAGCAGTGTTTACAGGGCTCAGGATTCACCCCTCCACTTT
v_call: TRBV7-2; d_call: TRBD1; j_call: TRBJ2-5; clone_size: few; cdr3_aa: CASSLGQGKSQETQYF; cdr3_nt: TGTGCCAGCAGCTTAGGACAGGGGAAATCCCAAGAGACCCAGTACTTC
v_call: TRBV30; d_call: .; j_call: TRBJ1-2; clone_size: .; cdr3_aa: CACQRGSGGYTF; cdr3_nt: TGTGCCTGCCAAAGAGGGTCGGGAGGCTACACCTTC
v_call: TRBV7-9; d_call: .; j_call: TRBJ1-2; clone_size: .; cdr3_aa: CASSPLGGLNYGYTF; cdr3_nt: TGTGCCAGCAGCCCTCTGGGGGGACTAAACTATGGCTACACCTTC
v_call: TRBV5-4; d_call: .; j_call: TRBJ1-3; clone_size: .; cdr3_aa: CASSLDRPGNTIYF; cdr3_nt: TGTGCCAGCAGCCTCGACAGGCCTGGAAACACCATATATTTT
v_call: TRBV19; d_call: .; j_call: TRBJ2-5; clone_size: .; cdr3_aa: CASSIVGGAPETQYF; cdr3_nt: TGTGCCAGTAGTATAGTGGGGGGGGCTCCCGAGACCCAGTACTTC
v_call: TRBV11-3; d_call: TRBD2; j_call: TRBJ2-1; clone_size: .; cdr3_aa: CASSKLAGGGYEQFF; cdr3_nt: TGTGCCAGCAGCAAACTAGCGGGAGGCGGCTATGAGCAGTTCTTC
v_call: TRBV5-4; d_call: TRBD1; j_call: TRBJ1-1; clone_size: .; cdr3_aa: CASSDMRQGNTEAFF; cdr3_nt: TGTGCCAGCAGCGACATGCGACAGGGGAACACTGAAGCTTTCTTT
v_call: TRBV27; d_call: .; j_call: TRBJ1-2; clone_size: .; cdr3_aa: CASSVRSPNYGYTF; cdr3_nt: TGTGCCAGCAGTGTACGGTCCCCTAACTATGGCTACACCTTC
v_call: TRBV5-4; d_call: .; j_call: TRBJ1-2; clone_size: .; cdr3_aa: CASAPGRGEGYTF; cdr3_nt: TGTGCCAGCGCCCCGGGGAGGGGTGAGGGCTACACCTTC
v_call: TRBV5-6; d_call: .; j_call: TRBJ2-1; clone_size: .; cdr3_aa: CASSFRGGARNEQFF; cdr3_nt: TGTGCCAGCAGCTTTCGTGGGGGGGCCCGGAATGAGCAGTTCTTC
v_call: TRBV19; d_call: TRBD1; j_call: TRBJ2-3; clone_size: .; cdr3_aa: CASSHPGTGTPGTQYF; cdr3_nt: TGTGCCAGTAGTCATCCCGGGACAGGGACACCGGGTACGCAGTATTTT
v_call: TRBV28; d_call: .; j_call: TRBJ1-1; clone_size: .; cdr3_aa: CASSLSGGSTEAFF; cdr3_nt: TGTGCCAGCAGTTTATCGGGGGGCAGCACTGAAGCTTTCTTT
v_call: TRBV10-3; d_call: .; j_call: TRBJ1-5; clone_size: .; cdr3_aa: CAISQAGESNQPQHF; cdr3_nt: TGTGCCATCAGTCAGGCGGGGGAAAGCAATCAGCCCCAGCATTTT
v_call: TRBV7-6; d_call: .; j_call: TRBJ2-3; clone_size: .; cdr3_aa: CASSSSGGTDTQYF; cdr3_nt: TGTGCCAGCAGCTCATCCGGGGGAACAGATACGCAGTATTTT
v_call: TRBV28; d_call: .; j_call: TRBJ1-1; clone_size: .; cdr3_aa: CASSPTRGVGTEAFF; cdr3_nt: TGTGCCAGCAGTCCTACACGCGGGGTGGGCACTGAAGCTTTCTTT
v_call: TRBV6-2/TRBV6-3; d_call: TRBD1; j_call: TRBJ1-1; clone_size: .; cdr3_aa: CASSLRGRSGEAFF; cdr3_nt: TGTGCCAGCAGTCTAAGGGGGCGATCGGGCGAAGCTTTCTTT
v_call: TRBV7-7; d_call: TRBD1; j_call: TRBJ2-1; clone_size: .; cdr3_aa: CASSSQGADHHNEQFF; cdr3_nt: TGTGCTAGCAGCTCACAGGGGGCCGATCATCACAATGAGCAGTTCTTC
v_call: TRBV4-2; d_call: .; j_call: TRBJ2-2; clone_size: .; cdr3_aa: CASSQKLNGELFF; cdr3_nt: TGTGCCAGCAGCCAAAAGCTCAACGGGGAGCTGTTTTTT
v_call: TRBV6-5; d_call: .; j_call: TRBJ2-7; clone_size: few; cdr3_aa: CASRGRGYEQYF; cdr3_nt: TGTGCCAGCAGAGGCAGAGGCTACGAGCAGTACTTC
v_call: TRBV5-1; d_call: .; j_call: TRBJ2-6; clone_size: .; cdr3_aa: CASSLTRTANVLTF; cdr3_nt: TGCGCCAGCAGCTTGACCAGAACGGCCAACGTCCTGACTTTC
v_call: TRBV5-1; d_call: TRBD1; j_call: TRBJ1-6; clone_size: .; cdr3_aa: CASSFVPTGDSPLHF; cdr3_nt: TGCGCCAGCAGCTTCGTTCCGACAGGGGATTCACCCCTCCACTTT
v_call: TRBV19; d_call: .; j_call: TRBJ2-7; clone_size: .; cdr3_aa: CASSIGSLYEQYF; cdr3_nt: TGTGCCAGTAGTATAGGGAGTCTCTACGAGCAGTACTTC
v_call: TRBV27; d_call: .; j_call: TRBJ1-2; clone_size: once; cdr3_aa: CASSLEAPERSGYTF; cdr3_nt: TGTGCCAGCAGTTTAGAGGCCCCTGAGAGGAGTGGCTACACCTTC
v_call: TRBV6-6; d_call: TRBD1; j_call: TRBJ2-2; clone_size: .; cdr3_aa: CATGQGGTGELFF; cdr3_nt: TGTGCCACCGGACAGGGTGGCACCGGGGAGCTGTTTTTT
v_call: TRBV10-3; d_call: TRBD1; j_call: TRBJ2-5; clone_size: once; cdr3_aa: CATASGQEQETQYF; cdr3_nt: TGTGCCACCGCGAGCGGACAGGAGCAAGAGACCCAGTACTTC
v_call: TRBV7-3; d_call: TRBD2; j_call: TRBJ2-1; clone_size: .; cdr3_aa: CASSLGGSNNEQFF; cdr3_nt: TGTGCCAGCAGCTTGGGCGGGAGTAACAATGAGCAGTTCTTC
v_call: TRBV5-4; d_call: .; j_call: TRBJ2-2; clone_size: .; cdr3_aa: CASSFRRGANTGELFF; cdr3_nt: TGTGCCAGCAGCTTCAGGAGGGGCGCGAACACCGGGGAGCTGTTTTTT
v_call: TRBV12-5; d_call: .; j_call: TRBJ2-5; clone_size: .; cdr3_aa: CASGNGTLQETQYF; cdr3_nt: TGTGCTAGTGGTAACGGGACATTGCAAGAGACCCAGTACTTC
v_call: TRBV5-8; d_call: .; j_call: TRBJ2-5; clone_size: .; cdr3_aa: CASSLAGRERETQYF; cdr3_nt: TGTGCCAGCAGCTTGGCTGGCCGAGAGCGGGAGACCCAGTACTTC
v_call: TRBV11-1; d_call: TRBD1; j_call: TRBJ1-6; clone_size: few; cdr3_aa: CASTRTGPNSPLHF; cdr3_nt: TGTGCCAGCACAAGGACAGGGCCTAATTCACCCCTCCACTTT
v_call: TRBV2; d_call: TRBD1; j_call: TRBJ1-5; clone_size: .; cdr3_aa: CASRRQGPGQPQHF; cdr3_nt: TGTGCCAGCAGAAGACAGGGTCCCGGGCAGCCCCAGCATTTT
v_call: TRBV2; d_call: TRBD1; j_call: TRBJ1-2; clone_size: .; cdr3_aa: CASSERGQVNYGYTF; cdr3_nt: TGTGCCAGCAGTGAAAGGGGACAGGTTAACTATGGCTACACCTTC
v_call: TRBV19; d_call: TRBD1; j_call: TRBJ1-1; clone_size: .; cdr3_aa: CASTPGTGGWVAEAFF; cdr3_nt: TGTGCCAGTACCCCCGGGACAGGGGGCTGGGTGGCTGAAGCTTTCTTT
v_call: TRBV9; d_call: TRBD1; j_call: TRBJ2-1; clone_size: .; cdr3_aa: CASSVGMDRGGEQFF; cdr3_nt: TGTGCCAGCAGCGTAGGAATGGACAGGGGCGGTGAGCAGTTCTTC
v_call: TRBV14; d_call: .; j_call: TRBJ1-1; clone_size: .; cdr3_aa: CASSNSLNTEAFF; cdr3_nt: TGTGCCAGCTCTAACAGTCTGAACACTGAAGCTTTCTTT
v_call: TRBV11-2; d_call: .; j_call: TRBJ1-2; clone_size: .; cdr3_aa: CASSFSQGRGYTF; cdr3_nt: TGTGCCAGCAGCTTTAGTCAGGGAAGAGGCTACACCTTC
v_call: TRBV29-1; d_call: TRBD1; j_call: TRBJ1-2; clone_size: .; cdr3_aa: CSVEGGQGSRYGYTF; cdr3_nt: TGCAGCGTTGAAGGAGGACAGGGATCGCGCTATGGCTACACCTTC
v_call: TRBV11-2; d_call: TRBD2; j_call: TRBJ2-1; clone_size: once; cdr3_aa: CASSLSGGYYNEQFF; cdr3_nt: TGTGCCAGCAGCCTGAGCGGGGGGTACTACAATGAGCAGTTCTTC
v_call: TRBV19; d_call: TRBD1; j_call: TRBJ1-1; clone_size: once; cdr3_aa: CASSPRDRTMNTEAFF; cdr3_nt: TGTGCCAGTAGTCCACGGGACAGAACCATGAACACTGAAGCTTTCTTT
v_call: TRBV4-2; d_call: .; j_call: TRBJ1-2; clone_size: once; cdr3_aa: CASSRGLLRGYTF; cdr3_nt: TGTGCCAGCAGCCGGGGACTTTTAAGGGGCTACACCTTC
v_call: TRBV2; d_call: .; j_call: TRBJ2-1; clone_size: .; cdr3_aa: CASTPRLPGSYNEQFF; cdr3_nt: TGTGCCAGCACTCCTCGCCTCCCCGGCTCCTACAATGAGCAGTTCTTC
v_call: TRBV11-2; d_call: TRBD2; j_call: TRBJ2-5; clone_size: few; cdr3_aa: CASSTGLAETQYF; cdr3_nt: TGTGCCAGCAGCACGGGACTAGCGGAGACCCAGTACTTC
v_call: TRBV4-1; d_call: .; j_call: TRBJ1-1; clone_size: .; cdr3_aa: CASSQGHQGFTEAFF; cdr3_nt: TGCGCCAGCAGCCAAGGGCACCAGGGATTCACTGAAGCTTTCTTT
v_call: TRBV9; d_call: TRBD1; j_call: TRBJ1-1; clone_size: .; cdr3_aa: CASSVSGDRGRGGAFF; cdr3_nt: TGTGCCAGCAGCGTATCGGGGGACAGGGGGCGCGGCGGAGCTTTCTTT
v_call: TRBV24-1; d_call: TRBD1; j_call: TRBJ2-1; clone_size: .; cdr3_aa: CATSDWTGYNEQFF; cdr3_nt: TGTGCCACCAGTGACTGGACAGGGTACAATGAGCAGTTCTTC
v_call: TRBV4-1; d_call: TRBD1; j_call: TRBJ2-1; clone_size: .; cdr3_aa: CASSPPGTGVNEQFF; cdr3_nt: TGCGCCAGCAGCCCACCTGGGACAGGGGTGAATGAGCAGTTCTTC
v_call: TRBV15; d_call: .; j_call: TRBJ1-2; clone_size: few; cdr3_aa: CATSPGANYGYTF; cdr3_nt: TGTGCCACCAGCCCGGGAGCTAACTATGGCTACACCTTC
v_call: TRBV7-9; d_call: TRBD2; j_call: TRBJ2-5; clone_size: .; cdr3_aa: CASSSEGWGGVRETQYF; cdr3_nt: TGTGCCAGCAGCTCTGAGGGCTGGGGAGGGGTACGTGAGACCCAGTACTTC
v_call: TRBV30; d_call: .; j_call: TRBJ1-1; clone_size: .; cdr3_aa: CAWSLEMEAFF; cdr3_nt: TGTGCCTGGAGTTTGGAAATGGAGGCTTTCTTT
v_call: TRBV2; d_call: .; j_call: TRBJ1-2; clone_size: .; cdr3_aa: CASTQDRAGGYTF; cdr3_nt: TGTGCCAGCACCCAAGATCGGGCGGGTGGCTACACCTTC
v_call: TRBV2; d_call: TRBD1; j_call: TRBJ1-1; clone_size: .; cdr3_aa: CASSRGRTEAFF; cdr3_nt: TGTGCCAGCAGCAGGGGGCGAACTGAAGCTTTCTTT